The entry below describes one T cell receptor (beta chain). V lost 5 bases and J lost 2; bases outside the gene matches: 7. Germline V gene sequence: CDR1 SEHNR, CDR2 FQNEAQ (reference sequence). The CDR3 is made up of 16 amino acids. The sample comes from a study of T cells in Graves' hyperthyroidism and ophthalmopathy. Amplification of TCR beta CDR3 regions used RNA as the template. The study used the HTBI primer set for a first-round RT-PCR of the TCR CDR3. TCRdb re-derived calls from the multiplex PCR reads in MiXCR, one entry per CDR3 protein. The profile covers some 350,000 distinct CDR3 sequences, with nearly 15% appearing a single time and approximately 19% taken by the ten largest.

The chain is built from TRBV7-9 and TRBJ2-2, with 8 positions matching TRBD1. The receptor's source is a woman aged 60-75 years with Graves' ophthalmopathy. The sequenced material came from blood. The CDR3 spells CASSLFRGLNTGELFF. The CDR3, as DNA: TGTGCCAGCAGCCTTTTCAGGGGGCTTAACACCGGGGAGCTGTTTTTT.